Listed below are T cell receptor beta chains from one sample, sequenced in a study of Tregs in tolerant kidney transplant recipients. Their recognized antigens are unknown. Assay: immunoSEQ multiplex PCR; the TCRdb copy retains only in-frame clones and omits some. Altogether about 44,000 clones are present, 95% to 96% being singletons, with the ten largest covering approximately 0.4%. Input material: Tregs from blood cultured with allogeneic cells. The source is a human donor in good health. Each CDR3 is given without its conserved first and last residue. The D gene is left open where the match is weak.

V	J	D	CDR3
TRBV7-9	TRBJ2-1	-	ASSLFGNEQF
TRBV7-8	TRBJ1-1	-	ASSPRDSNTEAF
TRBV4-1	TRBJ2-5	-	ASSQLGETQY
TRBV13	TRBJ2-1	TRBD2	ASRFGLAGAEQF
TRBV6-5	TRBJ2-7	-	ASSFSPTSYEQY
TRBV5-8	TRBJ1-4	-	ASSSRQRATNEKLF
TRBV5-1	TRBJ1-3	-	ASSLAQIQGSGNTIY
TRBV18	TRBJ2-5	-	ASSPRTSVGTQY
TRBV5-1	TRBJ1-1	-	ASSLGQINTEAF
TRBV18	TRBJ1-5	TRBD1	ASSENWGQGAYQPQH
TRBV5-1	TRBJ1-6	-	ASRYFANNSPLH
TRBV5-6	TRBJ1-6	-	ASSLGAGGNSPLH
TRBV18	TRBJ1-2	-	ASSPRQLYYGYT
TRBV5-1	TRBJ1-3	-	ASSLAVAETAGNTIY
TRBV27	TRBJ1-1	TRBD1	ASSFSGGVGTEAF
TRBV7-3	TRBJ2-7	-	ASSPGTSSSGQY
TRBV18	TRBJ1-2	-	ASSSRSDPNYGYT
TRBV7-2	TRBJ2-2	-	ASSRGGGPTGELF
TRBV5-1	TRBJ2-7	-	ATSPGRMGVYEQY
TRBV6-6	TRBJ2-3	TRBD2	ASTQGLAGPDTQY
TRBV6-5	TRBJ1-1	-	ASSYRNQGRTF
TRBV18	TRBJ2-3	-	ASSLLSADTQY
TRBV6-1	TRBJ2-3	-	ASSEIMLSQY
TRBV19	TRBJ2-7	TRBD1	ASSLVFGQGTHEQY
TRBV7-2	TRBJ1-1	-	ASSRGASNTEAF
TRBV29-1	TRBJ1-4	TRBD1	SVPGTGGFEKLF
TRBV10-3	TRBJ1-2	-	AITQGTVGYT